A selection of T cell receptor beta chains follows, all from one sample in a study of T cells in tuberculosis. The table came from immunoSEQ multiplex PCR; TCRdb's copy has only in-frame clones and leaves some out. The sample shows about 30,000 clones, roughly 94% of them seen only once. Material for sequencing was PBMCs. All receptors derive from a donor aged 10-35 years with latent tuberculosis or without tuberculosis infection. Both conserved end residues are part of each CDR3. A D gene is named only where the DNA matches it firmly. Part of the rows lack a size; the others show once, few, many or a class for expanded clones.

>TRBD2|.|TRBV7-9|TRBJ2-4
CASSLDRLAGAENIQYF
TGTGCCAGCAGCTTAGATCGACTAGCGGGAGCTGAAAACATTCAGTACTTC
>TRBD2|.|TRBV7-9|TRBJ2-3
CASSQLAGARTDTQYF
TGTGCCAGCAGCCAACTAGCGGGAGCCCGCACAGATACGCAGTATTTT
>.|.|TRBV19|TRBJ2-3
CASSVERSLGTDTQYF
TGTGCCAGTAGTGTCGAGCGGTCCCTTGGCACAGATACGCAGTATTTT
>.|.|TRBV21-1|TRBJ2-7
CASSKAATGGNEQYF
TGTGCCAGCAGCAAAGCGGCGACAGGGGGGAATGAGCAGTACTTC
>.|.|TRBV30|TRBJ1-1
CAWSLRGTEAFF
TGTGCCTGGAGTCTCAGGGGTACTGAAGCTTTCTTT
>.|.|TRBV5-6|TRBJ2-1
CASCLLGDEQFF
TGTGCCAGCTGCTTATTAGGGGATGAGCAGTTCTTC
>TRBD1|.|TRBV28|TRBJ1-2
CASRPGQTYGYTF
TGTGCCAGCAGACCGGGACAGACCTATGGCTACACCTTC
>TRBD1|.|TRBV10-3|TRBJ1-2
CAISERQGVDYGYTF
TGTGCCATCAGTGAAAGACAGGGGGTCGACTATGGCTACACCTTC
>.|.|TRBV27|TRBJ2-1
CASSHPGNEQFF
TGTGCCAGCAGTCACCCCGGCAATGAGCAGTTCTTC
>.|.|TRBV5-6|TRBJ2-7
CASSLSLHEQYF
TGTGCCAGCAGCTTGTCTCTCCACGAGCAGTACTTC
>TRBD2|.|TRBV7-6|TRBJ2-2
CASSLRRREGDTGELFF
TGTGCCAGCAGCTTACGGAGGCGGGAGGGCGACACCGGGGAGCTGTTTTTT
>TRBD2|.|TRBV7-6|TRBJ2-7
CASSFVAGDHEQYF
TGTGCCAGCAGCTTCGTAGCGGGAGACCACGAGCAGTACTTC
>.|.|TRBV4-1|TRBJ2-5
CASSQAFRARKETQYF
TGCGCCAGCAGCCAAGCTTTCAGGGCTAGAAAAGAGACCCAGTACTTC
>TRBD1|.|TRBV7-2|TRBJ2-7
CASSPRQGSRYEQYF
TGTGCCAGCAGCCCTCGACAGGGATCAAGATACGAGCAGTACTTC
>TRBD1|.|TRBV27|TRBJ2-4
CASSPWDSPNIQYF
TGTGCCAGCAGTCCCTGGGACAGTCCAAACATTCAGTACTTC
>TRBD1|.|TRBV5-1|TRBJ2-7
CASSLQGPYEQYF
TGCGCCAGCTCGTTACAGGGGCCCTACGAGCAGTACTTC
>TRBD1|.|TRBV5-1|TRBJ2-7
CASSRGQGPYEQYF
TGCGCCAGCAGCAGGGGACAGGGCCCCTACGAGCAGTACTTC
>TRBD1|.|TRBV7-3|TRBJ2-7
CASSLTRTGPGDEQYF
TGTGCCAGCAGCTTAACACGGACAGGGCCGGGGGACGAGCAGTACTTC
>TRBD1|.|TRBV28|TRBJ2-2
CAIQGGANTGELFF
TGTGCCATCCAAGGGGGCGCGAACACCGGGGAGCTGTTTTTT
>.|.|TRBV19|TRBJ1-1
CASSITSGNTEAFF
TGTGCCAGTAGTATTACGTCGGGGAACACTGAAGCTTTCTTT
>TRBD2|few|TRBV11-2|TRBJ2-7
CASSFLRGSGNHEQYF
TGTGCCAGCAGCTTCCTTCGCGGCAGCGGGAACCACGAGCAGTACTTC
>.|.|TRBV12-2|TRBJ2-7
CASRIYDRADLYYEQYF
TGTGCAAGTCGCATTTACGACAGGGCCGATCTTTACTACGAGCAGTACTTC
>.|.|TRBV7-8|TRBJ2-3
CASSLEPDSLTDTQYF
TGTGCCAGCAGCTTAGAACCCGACAGCCTCACAGATACGCAGTATTTT
>.|.|TRBV27|TRBJ2-7
CASKRAANYEQYF
TGTGCCAGCAAGAGAGCAGCGAACTACGAGCAGTACTTC
>.|.|TRBV15|TRBJ2-2
CATSRRAVRGATGELFF
TGTGCCACCAGCAGACGCGCGGTCAGGGGAGCCACCGGGGAGCTGTTTTTT
>TRBD1|once|TRBV5-1|TRBJ2-5
CASSLGQGQETQYF
TGCGCCAGCAGCTTGGGACAGGGACAAGAGACCCAGTACTTC
>TRBD1|.|TRBV5-1|TRBJ2-5
CASSWEDRERGETQYF
TGCGCCAGCAGCTGGGAGGACAGGGAGAGGGGAGAGACCCAGTACTTC
>TRBD1|.|TRBV5-6|TRBJ1-4
CASSAQGATNEKLFF
TGTGCCAGCAGCGCCCAGGGGGCAACTAATGAAAAACTGTTTTTT
>TRBD2|.|TRBV27|TRBJ2-5
CASSPYGRADWLTQYF
TGTGCCAGCAGTCCCTACGGGAGGGCCGATTGGCTAACCCAGTACTTC
>TRBD2|.|TRBV11-2|TRBJ2-2
CASSFGYGTIANTGELFF
TGTGCCAGCAGCTTTGGGTACGGGACTATCGCGAACACCGGGGAGCTGTTTTTT
>.|.|TRBV2|TRBJ2-7
CASSGGELWEQYF
TGTGCCAGCAGTGGGGGGGAACTCTGGGAGCAGTACTTC
>TRBD2|.|TRBV4-2|TRBJ2-1
CASSQEVAGYNEQFF
TGTGCCAGCAGCCAAGAGGTAGCGGGGTACAATGAGCAGTTCTTC
>.|.|TRBV4-1|TRBJ2-7
CASSQEFGGLGLANYEQYF
TGCGCCAGCAGCCAAGAATTTGGAGGTCTGGGACTGGCAAATTACGAGCAGTACTTC
>TRBD1|.|TRBV7-9|TRBJ1-2
CASSPPGQTLYGYTF
TGTGCCAGCAGCCCCCCGGGACAGACACTCTATGGCTACACCTTC
>TRBD1|.|TRBV27|TRBJ2-1
CARAGQVTNEQFF
TGTGCCAGGGCGGGACAGGTGACTAATGAGCAGTTCTTC
>.|.|TRBV7-9|TRBJ2-1
CASSEQGSRVGDEQFF
TGTGCCAGCAGTGAACAGGGCAGCAGGGTAGGCGATGAGCAGTTCTTC
>.|.|TRBV11-3|TRBJ2-4
CASSLTELAKNIQYF
TGTGCCAGCAGCCTGACAGAACTAGCCAAAAACATTCAGTACTTC
>.|.|TRBV7-3|TRBJ2-7
CASSQDSSSYEQYF
TGTGCCAGCAGTCAGGACTCGAGCTCCTACGAGCAGTACTTC
>.|.|TRBV5-5|TRBJ2-5
CASSEWGAKTQYF
TGTGCCAGCAGCGAATGGGGCGCAAAGACCCAGTACTTC
>TRBD1|.|TRBV5-1|TRBJ2-7
CASRLGGGTGSSSYEQYF
TGCGCCAGCAGGCTTGGAGGCGGGACAGGGTCTAGCTCCTACGAGCAGTACTTC
>.|.|TRBV6-1|TRBJ1-1
CASSGSGANTEAFF
TGTGCCAGCAGTGGGTCAGGGGCCAACACTGAAGCTTTCTTT
>.|.|TRBV4-1|TRBJ2-2
CASSQAGSNTGELFF
TGCGCCAGCAGCCAAGCAGGGTCAAACACCGGGGAGCTGTTTTTT
>TRBD2|.|TRBV7-2|TRBJ2-7
CASSNGLALNEQYF
TGTGCCAGCAGCAACGGACTAGCGCTCAACGAGCAGTACTTC
>TRBD2|.|TRBV4-2|TRBJ2-1
CASSQDSPGLAGGINEQFF
TGTGCCAGCAGCCAAGACTCCCCTGGACTAGCGGGAGGCATAAATGAGCAGTTCTTC
>TRBD1|.|TRBV27|TRBJ2-1
CASRTGNQYLHNEQFF
TGTGCCAGCAGGACAGGGAACCAATACCTACACAATGAGCAGTTCTTC
>TRBD1|.|TRBV7-8|TRBJ2-2
CASSLADRGPTGELFF
TGTGCCAGCAGCTTAGCGGACAGGGGGCCAACCGGGGAGCTGTTTTTT
>.|.|TRBV27|TRBJ2-1
CASSFRLNYNEEQFF
TGTGCCAGCAGCTTTCGGCTTAACTACAATGAAGAGCAGTTCTTC